This T cell receptor (beta chain) was sequenced for a study of identical twins (dated by TCRdb to the mid-2010s). General notes on the study: To test whether fetal clonotypes persist, the study used deep sequencing on TCR alpha and beta repertoires from monozygotic twins, unrelated adults of various ages, and cord blood. To rule out contamination, the twin experiments were replicated at different times with different library preparation protocols.

Every donor in the study was a healthy Caucasian. The twin cohort comprised three pairs of female monozygotic twins, all aged about 18 to 30 years. Positive isolation kits from Invitrogen were used to isolate CD4+ and CD8+ T cell populations. V is clipped by 6 bases and J by 0 bases, and the sequence between their germline boundaries is 14 bases long. CDR1 SQVTM and CDR2 ANQGSEA were looked up in the germline V gene. From the cysteine up to the phenylalanine, the CDR3 has a length of 14 residues. CDR3 DNA is the only sequence kept; it has 42 bases, read in frame from the first base. Preparation of the library involved 5' RACE. Sequencing instrument: Illumina HiSeq 2000. A universal primer binding site was introduced by template switching, and a unique molecular identifier was present in the final cDNA, enabling accurate counting of TCR cDNA molecules. First-strand cDNA for TCR alpha and beta chains was synthesized from specific primers in the conserved constant-segment region. To control for contamination, each cDNA library was double barcoded with a SMART-Mk sample barcode plus Illumina barcodes. TruSeq adapter sequences along with Illumina sample barcodes were introduced in two successive PCR steps. The Illumina HiSeq platform was used with custom primers to sequence TCR alpha and beta cDNA libraries. Under the source paper's analysis protocol: Raw reads were processed with MiGEC to extract unique molecular identifiers, and MiXCR was used to determine CDR3 positions. For each individual, recombination models were inferred using an EM algorithm with the repgenHMM and IGoR tools. Shared clonotypes were analyzed with the tcR package in R, and sharing was normalized by the product of cloneset sizes. Out-of-frame nonproductive sequences were analyzed to study raw recombination free of thymic and clonal selection effects. TCRdb passed the public sequencing reads through fastp at Q25 and MiXCR, retaining productive beta sequences. Records with the same CDR3 protein are collapsed into one entry carrying the most frequent genes and DNA. TCRdb, not the original authors, processed these V and J calls. The sample has 510,000 or so distinct CDR3 sequences on record, about 16% of them singletons. Clones ranked in the top ten supply around 0.4% of the sample.

In this sample, this clonotype turned up a few times. This receptor's antigen is unknown. Base qualities are not provided; no much larger clone lies one nucleotide away. Summary of the overall study and its limitations: Compared with coincidental sharing between unrelated individuals, an excess of low generation-probability sequences was observed among out-of-frame TCR alpha sequences shared between twins. Zero-insertion analyses could be partly confounded by invariant T cells such as MAIT and iNKT, though diverse VJ usage argued against such confounding for most clonotypes. The excess sharing between twins in beta out-of-frame sequences was weaker because fewer shared sequences reduced the signal-to-noise ratio. Conclusions relied on cross-sectional statistical analysis, since the same donors could not be followed over many years. In monozygotic twins, out-of-frame TCR alpha sharing was systematically underestimated by recombination models, although the models agreed with sharing between unrelated individuals. Abundant cord blood beta clonotypes had fewer insertions, young adult naive repertoires showed a similar but weaker trend, and memory repertoires showed no such trend.

This same sample was also part of a study on yellow fever vaccine responses in identical twins. Drawing on the second study: According to the authors, the vaccine-induced T cell response in identical twins seemed to be partly convergent and partly specific to each individual. Focusing on identical twins, the study followed the T cell clones that responded to the vaccine, and did so with precision.

The receptor was isolated from a woman between 18 and 29 years old in good health. The sample comprised CD4+ T cells sorted from blood. The chain is assembled from TRBV29-1 and TRBJ1-2; TRBD1 is possibly the D segment (6 matching bases). The CDR3 has the sequence CSVAGQRANYGYTF. The nucleotide sequence is given as TGCAGCGTCGCCGGACAGAGAGCTAACTATGGCTACACCTTC.